The entry below gives a single T cell receptor (beta chain) sequence along with its context. This clonotype was seen more than once but under ten times. Its target antigen remains unknown. Base qualities were left out, and no much larger clone turns up one base away. CDR1 and CDR2 are drawn from the germline V gene: MDHEN, SYDVKM. The CDR3, from cysteine to phenylalanine, totals 15 residues. Only the CDR3 portion is preserved as DNA: 45 bases, with reading frame beginning at the first base. The record originates from a study of post-analysis software for immune sequencing data (dated by TCRdb to between 2015 and 2017). For context, the study as a whole: Disease courses on record covered relapsing-remitting, secondary progressive and progressive-relapsing multiple sclerosis, though some patients had no subtype annotation. The patient repertoires were compared against approximately twelve previously published healthy control repertoires obtained from donors aged about 6 to 26 years. A subset of samples was prepared in parallel using single-end sample barcoding, then pooled and co-amplified after Illumina adapter ligation.

The method behind the library was PCR. Data came from an Illumina HiSeq 2500. Unique molecular identifiers were incorporated into TCR beta cDNA libraries to reduce PCR and sequencing biases. Every 1 to 10 million input T cells yielded about 500,000 cDNA molecules, meaning each molecule approximated one T cell. The patient libraries were prepared and sequenced with the same protocol used for the earlier healthy control dataset. Samples belonging to the same batch were prepared together, multiplexed and sequenced on a shared HiSeq lane. The authors' analysis ran thus. Raw barcoded reads were processed with MIGEC, and single-read molecular identifier groups were discarded before consensus assembly and CDR3 extraction. VDJtools was used for post-analysis of the clonotype tables, and diversity was normalized by down-sampling every dataset to the size of the smallest sample. In repertoire overlap clustering, CDR3 amino acid sequences, but not nucleotide sequences, were matched to correct batch-related cross-sample contamination. TCRdb reprocessed the public reads (quality trimming at Q25 with fastp, clone calling with MiXCR) and kept in-frame beta chains. All rows with the same CDR3 protein become a single entry with the most common DNA and genes. The V and J calls were not made by the authors but by TCRdb's processing. The sample contains roughly 800,000 distinct CDR3 sequences, approximately 50% of them found a single time. The ten largest clones represent approximately 4.4% of the sample.

Broad study findings and their caveats: Significantly lower normalized Chao1 diversity was found in multiple sclerosis patients than in controls, suggesting substantial peripheral T-cell clonal expansion. Strong co-clustering of samples prepared in the same batch was shown by direct clustering with F measure, prompting a batch-effect correction. The control group was slightly older than the multiple sclerosis patient group. Several TRBV segments, including TRBV5-6, TRBV5-1 and TRBV20-1, were significantly more frequent in patients than controls.

To demonstrate the VDJtools post-analysis software, TCR beta repertoires were profiled from the peripheral blood of more than 10 young patients with multiple sclerosis. The patients with multiple sclerosis were children and adolescents between about 6 and 15 years of age. This sequence uses TRBV28 and TRBJ2-5, with TRBD2 identical over 13 junction bases. Judging by the DNA end, TRBJ2-7 fits better; the J call may be wrong. The source material was blood. The sequence derives from a girl aged 10-17 years with multiple sclerosis. The DNA reads as follows: TGTGCCAGCAGTGGTGGACTAGCGGGGGCCTACGAGCAGTACTTC. Translated, this is CASSGGLAGAYEQYF.